This T cell receptor beta chain derives from a study of regulatory T cells in long-lasting Graves disease. As to time point: newly diagnosed GD, antithyroid drugs for less than 3 months. From PBMCs, RNA was extracted and then used to make the TCR library. To make TCR beta libraries, researchers used iRepertoire HTBI primers and Arm-PCR of CDR3 regions. TCRdb re-called the multiplex PCR reads through MiXCR, storing one row per CDR3 protein. This sample carries approximately 490,000 distinct CDR3 sequences, around 16% of them seen once, and the ten largest clones take less than 15%. J gave up 3 bases and V 5 bases, and 11 bases lay outside the gene matches. CDR1 is LNHDA and CDR2 is SQIVND in the germline V gene (reference sequence). This CDR3 region has 16 residues. These same records also appear under a second study, on T cells in Graves' hyperthyroidism and ophthalmopathy. Per that study: HTBI primers were employed in a first-round RT-PCR of the TCR CDR3. Onset of ophthalmopathy came a median roughly 6.5 months after the model predicted it.

The V call is TRBV19, the J call TRBJ2-7; 9 bases line up with TRBD1. The source is a man aged 40-49 years with Graves disease. Sequenced here: peripheral blood mononuclear cells (PBMCs), sampled at new diagnosis, from a patient treated with antithyroid drugs. The CDR3 protein is CASSSAGTGPFYEQYF. CDR3 nucleotides: TGTGCCAGTAGTTCAGCCGGGACAGGGCCGTTCTACGAGCAGTACTTC. Variable domain in full (rest from reference TRBV19 and TRBJ2-7): DGGITQSPKYLFRKEGQNVTLSCEQNLNHDAMYWYRQDPGQGLRLIYYSQIVNDFQKGDIAEGYSVSREKKESFPLTVTSAQKNPTAFYLCASSSAGTGPFYEQYFGPGTRLTVT.